This TCR beta chain is from a study of blood T cell repertoires in COVID-19. The repertoire was sequenced with immunoSEQ multiplex PCR; TCRdb's copy has only in-frame clones and lacks some. The sample shows under 300,000 clones, about 82% of them seen only once. This CDR3 has 16 residues. The ends were cut back, 10 bases at V and 1 base at J, with 18 bases in the middle. Germline lookup yields CDR1 KGHDR and CDR2 SFDVKD. The chain employs TRBV24-1 and TRBJ2-2, with D tentatively TRBD1 (6 bases). The sample taken for sequencing was peripheral blood. This receptor was taken from a man aged 80 or over with acute or convalescent COVID-19. CDR3 nucleotide sequence: TGTGCCACTCCCGCGCCCGGGACACAGAACACCGGGGAGCTGTTTTTT. Translation gives CATPAPGTQNTGELFF.